This entry is about one TCR beta chain. Looked up from germline, CDR1 is SGHAT and CDR2 is FQDESV (reference sequence). Trimming cost V 1 base and J 4 bases, with 8 bases left between them. CDR3 length equals 15 residues. The data are from a study of T cells after somatic rescue of genetic block. The repertoire was sequenced with immunoSEQ multiplex PCR; TCRdb's copy has only in-frame clones and lacks some. Among approximately 58,000 clones listed, 90% to 97% were seen once. This chain joins TRBV11-1 and TRBJ2-6, with a weak D call TRBD2 (5 bases). The source material was peripheral blood mononuclear cells (PBMCs). The sequence was collected from a child less than two years old. Written as DNA, the CDR3 is TGTGCCAGCAGCTTAGGGAGGCCCGGGGCCAACGTCCTGACTTTC. Translated, it gives CASSLGRPGANVLTF.